This entry is about one T cell receptor beta chain. The protocol was immunoSEQ multiplex PCR, while the TCRdb copy is restricted to in-frame clones and leaves out a portion. The profile shows around 100,000 clones, 87% of them singletons. The entry originates in a study of blood T cell repertoires in COVID-19. Study in general: T cells, B-cell-depleted T cells, or PBMCs provided the cDNA or gDNA that served as material.

CDR3 length: 16 residues. V was cut by 4 bases and J by 2 bases, with 18 bases left in between. Germline CDR1 and CDR2: SEHNR and FQNEAQ (reference sequence). This sequence originates from a man aged 45 to 65 in a cohort sampled during active COVID-19. The J gene is TRBJ2-7, the V gene TRBV7-9, with a tentative D call TRBD1 (7 bases). Material for sequencing was peripheral blood. CDR3 in amino acids: CASSYLAGGLAYEQYF. The CDR3 DNA reads TGTGCCAGCAGCTATTTAGCAGGGGGGCTCGCCTACGAGCAGTACTTC.